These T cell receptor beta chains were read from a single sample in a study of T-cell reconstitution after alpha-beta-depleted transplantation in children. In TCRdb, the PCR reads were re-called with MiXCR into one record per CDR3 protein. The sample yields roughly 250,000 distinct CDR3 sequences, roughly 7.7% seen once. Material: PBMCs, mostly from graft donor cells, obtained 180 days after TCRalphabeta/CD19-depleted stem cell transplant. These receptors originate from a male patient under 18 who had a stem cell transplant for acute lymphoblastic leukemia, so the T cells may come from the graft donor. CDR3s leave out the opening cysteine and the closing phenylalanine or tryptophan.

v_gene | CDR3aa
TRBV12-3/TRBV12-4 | ASSTTYGYT
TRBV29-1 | SVGRLQETQY
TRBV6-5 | ASSHYRDRVPEQF
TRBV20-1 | SARGINQPQH
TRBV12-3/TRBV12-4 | ASSLAGKVDTQY
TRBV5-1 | ASSSGQSANTGELF
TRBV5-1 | ASSLTAGSSSGNTIY
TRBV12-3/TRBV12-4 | ACSLGRASGGMYNEQF
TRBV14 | ASKVVTSVYNEQF
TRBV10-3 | AISEWASLTNEQF
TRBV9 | ASSGGISGNTIY
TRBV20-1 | SALDRGLNTIY
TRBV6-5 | ASSTSTGLNEKLF
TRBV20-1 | SALRRTGLEQY
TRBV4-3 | ASSQLAGGTDTQY
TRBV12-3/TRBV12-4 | ASSFWRDSNQPQH
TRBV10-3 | AITPERTGELF
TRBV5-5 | ASSLGGNPEAF
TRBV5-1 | ASSGTGAHGYT
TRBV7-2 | ASSLGGGGLRYIQY
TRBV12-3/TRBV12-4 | VSSGLGYEQY
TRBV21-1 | ASSKWGEQY
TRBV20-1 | SARTGLETQY
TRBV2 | ASNKILARATGELF
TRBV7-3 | ASSLRGQQETQY
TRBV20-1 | SARGWDYEQF
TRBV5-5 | ASSLGAGGAETQY
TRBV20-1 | SARKAAYSYEQY
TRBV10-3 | AITVRPKGQNTEAF